These T cell receptor beta chains were read from a single sample in a study of regulatory T cells in long-lasting Graves disease. TCRdb ran MiXCR on the multiplex PCR reads and lists one entry per CDR3 protein. The sample consists of 550,000 to 600,000 distinct CDR3 sequences, roughly 15% of them appearing once. These data were likewise used in another study, on T cells in Graves' hyperthyroidism and ophthalmopathy.

The input for sequencing was peripheral blood mononuclear cells (PBMCs), taken at new diagnosis, from a patient treated with antithyroid drugs. The receptors were gathered from a man between 18 and 35 years old with Graves disease. Each CDR3 is given with its conserved first and last residue. D genes are given only for firm matches. Only some rows state a clone size, as once, few, many or a class for expanded clones.

TRBV5-1	many	TRBJ2-7	TRBD1	TGCGCCAGCAGCCTAGTCTTCGGTGTCGGACAGGGGCCCTACGAGCAGTACTTC	CASSLVFGVGQGPYEQYF
TRBV27	-	TRBJ1-6	-	TGTGCCAGCAGTTTGGACAGCTGGACGGATTCACCCCTCCACTTT	CASSLDSWTDSPLHF
TRBV29-1	once	TRBJ1-2	TRBD1	TGCAGCGTTCTCGACAGGGGGCGCGAAGTTGGCTACACCTTC	CSVLDRGREVGYTF
TRBV19	-	TRBJ2-7	-	TGTGCCAGTAGTATTCGGGGTCGAAGCTACGAGCAGTACTTC	CASSIRGRSYEQYF
TRBV20-1	few	TRBJ2-7	-	TGCAGTGCCGTCAGTTCGTACGAGCAGTACTTC	CSAVSSYEQYF
TRBV2	-	TRBJ2-1	TRBD2	TGTGCCAGCAATGGGGACGGAGCGGGGCCGACCTACAATGAGCAGTTCTTC	CASNGDGAGPTYNEQFF
TRBV6-5	-	TRBJ2-1	TRBD2	TGTGCCAGCAGTTCCAACCTAGCGGGAGACGGCAATGAGCAGTTCTTC	CASSSNLAGDGNEQFF
TRBV20-1	-	TRBJ2-1	TRBD2	TGCAGTGCTAGCAAGGGGGCTAGCGGGAGTCGAGAGCAGTTCTTC	CSASKGASGSREQFF
TRBV6-2/TRBV6-3	few	TRBJ2-2	-	TGTGCCAGCAGTTACTCAGGCCGGTCCGGGGGGCTGTTTTTT	CASSYSGRSGGLFF
TRBV20-1	few	TRBJ1-1	-	TGCAGTGCCTGGGATGGGGGCACTGAAGCTTTCTTT	CSAWDGGTEAFF
TRBV20-1	few	TRBJ2-1	TRBD2	TGCAGTGGGACCGGGACTAGCGGGATGGGTGAGCAGTTCTTC	CSGTGTSGMGEQFF
TRBV27	-	TRBJ2-2	-	TGTGCCAGCAGTTTAATCTCTGGGGACACCGGGGAGCTGTTTTTT	CASSLISGDTGELFF
TRBV11-2	many	TRBJ2-5	-	TGTGCCAGCAGCCCAGAGGGACGGTACCAAGAGACCCAGTACTTC	CASSPEGRYQETQYF
TRBV13	many	TRBJ2-5	-	TGTGCCAGCAGCTTAAGACTAGGTGGGATGCAAGAGACCCAGTACTTC	CASSLRLGGMQETQYF
TRBV4-1	-	TRBJ2-7	-	TGCGCCAGCAGCCAAGAGCAGGGTTCCCTCGCCGAGCAGTACTTC	CASSQEQGSLAEQYF
TRBV5-1	-	TRBJ2-7	-	TGCGCCAGCAGCTTCCGGGACCAGACGTACGAGCAGTACTTC	CASSFRDQTYEQYF
TRBV7-6	few	TRBJ2-1	TRBD2	TGTGCCAGCAGCGCCGGAGGGACTAGCGGGATGAATGAGCAGTTCTTC	CASSAGGTSGMNEQFF
TRBV7-2	many	TRBJ2-5	TRBD2	TGTGCCAGCAGCTTAGTCCCAGGACTAGCGGGAGGGCTGGGAGTTCGAGAGACCCAGTACTTC	CASSLVPGLAGGLGVRETQYF
TRBV24-1	many	TRBJ1-1	-	TGTGCCACCAGTGGAACCGGGGGTGAAGCTTTCTTT	CATSGTGGEAFF
TRBV18	few	TRBJ1-5	-	TGTGCCAGCTCACCAAGGGGGGTGTCCCAGCATTTT	CASSPRGVSQHF
TRBV12-5	-	TRBJ2-1	-	TGTGCTAGTGGTTTGCCCGAGCGGCCCTACAATGAGCAGTTCTTC	CASGLPERPYNEQFF
TRBV5-1	many	TRBJ2-7	TRBD2	TGCGCCAGCAGCTTGGAAGTAGCGGGAGGATCCTACGAGCAGTACTTC	CASSLEVAGGSYEQYF
TRBV19	few	TRBJ1-1	TRBD1	TGTGCCAGTAGCAAAACCCCAGGGGGCAGGACTGAAGCTTTCTTT	CASSKTPGGRTEAFF
TRBV6-1	many	TRBJ2-7	-	TGTGCCAGCAGTGAAAGGCGAAGCAGGGCCTACGAGCAGTACTTC	CASSERRSRAYEQYF
TRBV6-4	few	TRBJ1-1	TRBD1	TGTGCCAGCAGTCGACAGGGGCTTGGAAACACTGAAGCTTTCTTT	CASSRQGLGNTEAFF
TRBV7-9	-	TRBJ2-3	TRBD2	TGTGCCAGCAGCGAACTAGCGGGAGGTATCTCTAGCACAGATACGCAGTATTTT	CASSELAGGISSTDTQYF
TRBV3-1	few	TRBJ2-5	-	TGTGCCAGCAGCCACGGCGGGCCCCAAGAGACCCAGTACTTC	CASSHGGPQETQYF
TRBV6-2/TRBV6-3	few	TRBJ1-1	-	TGTGCCAGCAGTTCCGGGACAATCCTGAACACTGAAGCTTTCTTT	CASSSGTILNTEAFF